The 5 T cell receptor beta chains reported below all come from one sample, sequenced in a study of blood T cell repertoires in COVID-19. The repertoire was sequenced with immunoSEQ multiplex PCR; TCRdb's copy has only in-frame clones and lacks some. The sample consists of just over 60,000 clones, over 60% of them appearing once. The sequenced material came from peripheral blood. Receptors were obtained from a man aged 25-45 years with COVID-19, enrolled during active disease.

This chain connects TRBV6-5 to TRBJ1-2; D may be TRBD1 (6 bases). Trimming pared 4 bases from V and 7 bases from J, leaving 19 bases between. Germline V gene lookup returns CDR1 MNHEY and CDR2 SVGAGI. This CDR3 is built from 15 residues. The CDR3 spells CASSSWTVPHGGYTF. CDR3 nucleotide sequence: TGTGCCAGCAGTTCCTGGACAGTGCCCCATGGTGGCTACACCTTC.

This chain connects TRBV28 to TRBJ1-5; no clear D gene. V was trimmed by 2 bases and J by 6 bases, leaving 8 bases between them. Per germline, CDR1 MDHEN and CDR2 SYDVKM. CDR3 length equals 13 residues. The DNA of the CDR3 is TGTGCCAGCAGTTTAGAACCGGGTCAGCCCCAGCATTTT. This sequence encodes CASSLEPGQPQHF.

The rearrangement links TRBV3-1 (or the pseudogene TRBV3-2) to TRBJ1-5, with a weak D call TRBD1 (5 bases). The germline V gene encodes CDR1 LGHDT and CDR2 YNNKEL (reference sequence). V lost 0 bases to trimming and J lost 10 bases, with 10 bases between them. The CDR3 totals 13 residues. CDR3 bases: TGTGCCAGCAGCCAAGATCGCGGGGGACCCCAGCATTTT. This encodes CASSQDRGGPQHF.

This sequence joins TRBV7-2 and TRBJ1-6; TRBD1 aligns across 7 bases. Germline values: CDR1 SGHTA, CDR2 FQGNSA. The CDR3 has 17 residues. V lost 4 bases, J lost 0 bases, and 6 bases stayed unmatched. The CDR3 loop is CASSSGQALSYNSPLHF. CDR3 DNA: TGTGCCAGCAGCTCCGGACAGGCCCTCTCCTATAATTCACCCCTCCACTTT.

This clone was seen only a few times. This chain joins TRBV2 and TRBJ1-2; possibly TRBD1 for D (5 bases). Trimming left V 7 bases short and J 7 bases short, with 13 bases between. Per the germline V gene, CDR1 is SNHLY and CDR2 is FYNNEI. The CDR3 covers 12 residues. The CDR3 here is CASNQGLSGYTF. DNA for the CDR3: TGTGCCAGCAATCAGGGTCTGAGTGGCTACACCTTC.